This TCR beta chain was captured in a study of control samples from healthy donors and cancer patients. Only in-frame clones appear in the TCRdb table, and some are missing; sequencing was by immunoSEQ multiplex PCR. The data contain more than 120,000 clones, about nine tenths of them seen just once; the ten biggest clones take up approximately 2.9%. The CDR3 extends over 13 amino acids. Germline V gene lookup returns CDR1 SGHTA and CDR2 FQGNSA. With 4 bases clipped from V and 9 bases from J, the junction kept 6 bases outside the gene matches. What was sequenced was blood. V usage is TRBV7-2 and J usage is TRBJ1-5, with 7 nucleotides matching TRBD1. The sequence was obtained from a man between 25 and 39 years old in good health. CDR3 sequence: CASSSRGPGPQHF. The CDR3 DNA follows: TGTGCCAGCAGCTCTAGGGGGCCGGGGCCCCAGCATTTT. The full variable domain, its missing parts supplied by reference TRBV7-2 and TRBJ1-5, is GAGVSQSPSNKVTEKGKDVELRCDPISGHTALYWYRQSLGQGLEFLIYFQGNSAPDKSGLPSDRFSAERTGGSVSTLTIQRTQQEDSAVYLCASSSRGPGPQHFGDGTRLSIL.